This TCR beta chain was found in a study of T-cell memory formation after mild COVID-19. This clonotype was found a few times. Antigen: not known. The CDR3 sequence is 17 residues long. Germline CDR1 and CDR2: SGHTA and FQGTGA. V was pared by 4 bases and J by 1 base, with 5 bases of the junction left unmatched. General study results and limits: Balance between CD4 and CD8 was seen in clones contracting day 15 to 85, and a CD4+ lean was seen in later expanders. A subset of responding clones appeared in pre-infection memory, suggesting cross-reactive memory joined. Those CD4+ clones that contracted were mainly in CM and EM (CD8+ ones in EMRA).

MiXCR, applied by TCRdb to the 5' RACE reads, yields one record per CDR3 protein. The table includes 450,000 to 650,000 distinct CDR3 sequences, over 15% detected once. This chain uses TRBV7-3 with TRBJ2-5; 14 bases map to TRBD2. Specimen: PBMCs or a T cell subset sorted from them (not recorded which). The TCR originated in an adult woman who had mild COVID-19 (a few samples of this study predate the infection). Cell type and time point are not known. CDR3 region: CASSSGLAGVSQETQYF. As DNA, the CDR3 is TGTGCCAGCAGCTCGGGACTAGCGGGGGTCTCCCAAGAGACCCAGTACTTC.